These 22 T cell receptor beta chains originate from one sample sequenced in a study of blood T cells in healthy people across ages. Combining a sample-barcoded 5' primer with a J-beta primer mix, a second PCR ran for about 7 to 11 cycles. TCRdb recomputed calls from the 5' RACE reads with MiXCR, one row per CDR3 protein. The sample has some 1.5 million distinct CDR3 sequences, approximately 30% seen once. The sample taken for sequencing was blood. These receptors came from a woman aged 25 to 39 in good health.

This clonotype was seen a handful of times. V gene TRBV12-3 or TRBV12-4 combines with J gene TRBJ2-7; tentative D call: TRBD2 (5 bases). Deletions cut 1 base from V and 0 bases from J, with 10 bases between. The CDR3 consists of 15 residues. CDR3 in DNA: TGTGCCAGCAGTTTAGGCGGGTGGAGCTCCTACGAGCAGTACTTC. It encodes CASSLGGWSSYEQYF.

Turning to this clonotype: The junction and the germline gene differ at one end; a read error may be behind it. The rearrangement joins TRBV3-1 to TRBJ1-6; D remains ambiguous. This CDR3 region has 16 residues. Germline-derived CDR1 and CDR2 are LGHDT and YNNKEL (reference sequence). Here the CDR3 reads CASGQVNTGAESPLHF. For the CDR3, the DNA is TGTGCCAGCGGCCAAGTTAACACTGGAGCAGAATCACCCCTCCACTTT.

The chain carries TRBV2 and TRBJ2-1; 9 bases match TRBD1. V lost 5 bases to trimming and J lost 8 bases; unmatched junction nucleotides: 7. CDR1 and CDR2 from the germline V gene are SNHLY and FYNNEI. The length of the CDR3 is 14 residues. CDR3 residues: CASSPGQGSHEQFF. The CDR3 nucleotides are TGTGCCAGCAGTCCGGGACAGGGTTCGCATGAGCAGTTCTTC.

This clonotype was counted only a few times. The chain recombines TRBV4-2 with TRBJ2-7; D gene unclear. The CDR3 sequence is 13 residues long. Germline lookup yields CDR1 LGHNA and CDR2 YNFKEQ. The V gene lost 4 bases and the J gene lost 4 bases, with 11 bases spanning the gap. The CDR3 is CASSPQDYYEQYF. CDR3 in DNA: TGTGCCAGCAGCCCCCAAGATTATTACGAGCAGTACTTC.

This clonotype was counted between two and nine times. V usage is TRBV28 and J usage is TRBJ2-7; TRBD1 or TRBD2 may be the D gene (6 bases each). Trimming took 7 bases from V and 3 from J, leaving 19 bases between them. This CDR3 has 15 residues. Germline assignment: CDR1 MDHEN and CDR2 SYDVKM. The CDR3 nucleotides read TGTGCCAGCAACGAAGTCCCCGGGGGCAACTACGAGCAGTACTTC. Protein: CASNEVPGGNYEQYF.

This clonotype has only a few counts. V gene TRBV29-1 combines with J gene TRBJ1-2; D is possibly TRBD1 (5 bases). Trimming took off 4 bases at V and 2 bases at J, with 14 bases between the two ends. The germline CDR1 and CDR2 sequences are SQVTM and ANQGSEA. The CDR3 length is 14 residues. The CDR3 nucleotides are TGCAGCGTTGGGGGGGAAGGGCTGAACTATGGCTACACCTTC. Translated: CSVGGEGLNYGYTF.

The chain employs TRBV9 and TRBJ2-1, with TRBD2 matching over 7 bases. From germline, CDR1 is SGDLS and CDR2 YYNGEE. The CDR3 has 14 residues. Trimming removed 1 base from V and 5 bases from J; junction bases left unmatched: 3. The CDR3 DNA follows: TGTGCCAGCAGCGTAACGGGGGGTAACAATGAGCAGTTCTTC. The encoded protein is CASSVTGGNNEQFF.

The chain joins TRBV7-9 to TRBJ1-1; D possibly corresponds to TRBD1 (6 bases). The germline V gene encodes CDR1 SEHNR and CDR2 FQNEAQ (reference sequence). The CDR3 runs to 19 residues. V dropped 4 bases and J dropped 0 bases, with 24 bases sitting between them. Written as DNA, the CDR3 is TGTGCCAGCAGCTCCCAACAGGGTCTAGGCGGCGGGATGAACACTGAAGCTTTCTTT. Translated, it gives CASSSQQGLGGGMNTEAFF. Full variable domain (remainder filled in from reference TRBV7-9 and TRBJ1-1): DTGVSQNPRHKITKRGQNVTFRCDPISEHNRLYWYRQTLGQGPEFLTYFQNEAQLEKSRLLSDRFSAERPKGSFSTLEIQRTEQGDSAMYLCASSSQQGLGGGMNTEAFFGQGTRLTVV.

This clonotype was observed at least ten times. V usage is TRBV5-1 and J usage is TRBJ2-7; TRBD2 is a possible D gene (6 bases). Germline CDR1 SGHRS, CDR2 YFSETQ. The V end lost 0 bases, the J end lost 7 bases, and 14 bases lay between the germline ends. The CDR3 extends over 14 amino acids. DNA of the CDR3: TGCGCCAGCAGCTTGGCCAGCGGGCCAACGGAGCAGTACTTC. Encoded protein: CASSLASGPTEQYF.

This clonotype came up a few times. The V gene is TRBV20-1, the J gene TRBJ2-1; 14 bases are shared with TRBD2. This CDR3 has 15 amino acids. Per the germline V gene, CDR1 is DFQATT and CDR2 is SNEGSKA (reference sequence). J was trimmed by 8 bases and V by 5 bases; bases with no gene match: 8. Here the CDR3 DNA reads TGCAGTGCTTCCGGGACTAGCGGGAGTTACGATGAGCAGTTCTTC. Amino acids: CSASGTSGSYDEQFF.

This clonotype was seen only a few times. The CDR3: CASSLVGRGPDTQYF. The CDR3 DNA follows: TGTGCCAGCAGCTTAGTGGGGCGGGGCCCGGATACGCAGTATTTT. The chain is built from TRBV7-9 and TRBJ2-3, with D maybe TRBD2 (6 bases). V was shortened by 1 base and J by 6 bases, with 14 bases between the two germline ends. Germline lookup yields CDR1 SEHNR and CDR2 FQNEAQ (reference sequence). The CDR3 extends over 15 amino acids.

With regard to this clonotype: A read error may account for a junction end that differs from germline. The DNA for the CDR3 is TGTGCCTGGAAAGTGACAGGGCCTAACTATGGCCACACCTTC. Translation gives CAWKVTGPNYGHTF. This chain links TRBV30 with TRBJ1-2; TRBD1 agrees at 7 bases. This CDR3 is built from 14 residues. Germline CDR1 is GTSNPN and CDR2 is SVGIG (reference sequence).

The CDR3 loop reads CSARIANPGLSYNEQFF. CDR3 nucleotide sequence: TGCAGTGCTAGAATCGCTAACCCGGGCCTTTCCTACAATGAGCAGTTCTTC. The chain carries TRBV20-1 and TRBJ2-1; D is unresolved. V was shortened by 2 bases and J by 1 base, with 18 bases between the two germline ends. Germline CDR1 is DFQATT and CDR2 is SNEGSKA (reference sequence). The CDR3 has 17 residues.

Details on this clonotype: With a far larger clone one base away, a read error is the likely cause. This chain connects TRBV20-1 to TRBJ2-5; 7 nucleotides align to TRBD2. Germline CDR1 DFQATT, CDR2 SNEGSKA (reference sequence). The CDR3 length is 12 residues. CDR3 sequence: CRASGSQETQYF. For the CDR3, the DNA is TGCAGGGCTAGCGGCTCACAAGAGACCCAGTACTTC.

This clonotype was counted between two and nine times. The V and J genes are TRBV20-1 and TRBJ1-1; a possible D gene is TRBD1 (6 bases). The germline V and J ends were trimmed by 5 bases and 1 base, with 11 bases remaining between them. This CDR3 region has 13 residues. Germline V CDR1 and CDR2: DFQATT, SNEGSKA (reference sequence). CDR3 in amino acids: CSAVRGPNTEAFF. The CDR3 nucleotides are TGCAGTGCTGTCCGGGGGCCGAACACTGAAGCTTTCTTT.

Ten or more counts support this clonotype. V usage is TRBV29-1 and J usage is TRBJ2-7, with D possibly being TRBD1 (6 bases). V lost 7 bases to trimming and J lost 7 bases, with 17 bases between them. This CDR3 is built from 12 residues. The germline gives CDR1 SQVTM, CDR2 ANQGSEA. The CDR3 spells CSGVSGEKEQYF. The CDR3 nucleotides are TGCAGCGGAGTGTCAGGGGAAAAAGAGCAGTACTTC.

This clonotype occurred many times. The CDR3 loop reads CASSLDGGAGETQYF. CDR3 sequence (DNA): TGTGCCAGCAGCTTAGACGGCGGGGCAGGGGAGACCCAGTACTTC. V and J are TRBV7-2 and TRBJ2-5; tentative D call: TRBD2 (6 bases). CDR1 SGHTA and CDR2 FQGNSA come from the germline V gene. V was pared by 1 base and J by 5 bases, with 14 bases between. The CDR3 is 15 residues long.

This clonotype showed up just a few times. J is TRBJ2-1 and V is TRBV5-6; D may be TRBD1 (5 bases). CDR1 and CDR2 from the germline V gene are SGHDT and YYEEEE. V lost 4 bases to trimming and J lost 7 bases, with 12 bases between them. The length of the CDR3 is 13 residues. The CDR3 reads CASSARPGNEQFF. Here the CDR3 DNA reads TGTGCCAGCAGCGCGCGACCAGGGAATGAGCAGTTCTTC.

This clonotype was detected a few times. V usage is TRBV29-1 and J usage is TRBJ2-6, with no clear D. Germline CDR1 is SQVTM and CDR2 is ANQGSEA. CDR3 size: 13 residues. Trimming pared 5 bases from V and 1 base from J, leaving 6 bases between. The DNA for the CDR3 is TGCAGCGTTCCTGGGTCTGGGGCCAACGTCCTGACTTTC. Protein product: CSVPGSGANVLTF. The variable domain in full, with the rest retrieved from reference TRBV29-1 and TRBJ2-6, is SAVISQKPSRDICQRGTSLTIQCQVDSQVTMMFWYRQQPGQSLTLIATANQGSEATYESGFVIDKFPISRPNLTFSTLTVSNMSPEDSSIYLCSVPGSGANVLTFGAGSRLTVL.

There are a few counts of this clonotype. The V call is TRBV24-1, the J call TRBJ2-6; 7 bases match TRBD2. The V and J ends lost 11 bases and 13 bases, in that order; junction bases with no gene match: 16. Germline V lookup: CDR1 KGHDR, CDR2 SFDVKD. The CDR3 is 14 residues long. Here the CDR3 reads CAIAPGGYPLVLTF. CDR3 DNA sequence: TGTGCCATAGCACCGGGGGGTTATCCCCTAGTCCTGACTTTC.

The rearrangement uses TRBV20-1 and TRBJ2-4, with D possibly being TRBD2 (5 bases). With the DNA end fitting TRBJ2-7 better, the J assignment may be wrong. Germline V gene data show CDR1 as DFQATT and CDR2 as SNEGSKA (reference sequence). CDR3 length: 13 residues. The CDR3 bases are TGCAGTGCTGAGGGAGCGACTCGGGGCGAGCAGTACTTC. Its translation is CSAEGATRGEQYF.

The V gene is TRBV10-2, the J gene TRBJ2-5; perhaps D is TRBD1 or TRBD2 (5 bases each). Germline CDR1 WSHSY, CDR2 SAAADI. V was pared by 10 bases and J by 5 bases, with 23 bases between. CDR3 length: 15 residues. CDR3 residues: CATQARGIGRETQYF. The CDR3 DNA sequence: TGCGCCACCCAAGCTCGGGGCATCGGGCGGGAGACCCAGTACTTC.